The next 8 T cell receptor beta chains were all read from a single sample in a study of CXCR3-negative and CXCR3-positive naive CD8 T cells. TRB cDNA was prepared as libraries by UMI-labeled 5' RACE. TCRdb re-called the 5' RACE reads and shows each CDR3 protein once, DNA omitted. The repertoire table contains 84,000 or so distinct CDR3 sequences. Sequenced input: naive CXCR3- CD8+ T cells from blood. Subset: CD45RO-CCR7+CD27+CD95- naive CD8+ T cells lacking CXCR3 (TNR3-). Every receptor here comes from a human donor in good health. Some clones in this sample may be carry-over from other donors' samples.

This chain connects TRBV29-1 to TRBJ1-1; with no DNA, the TCRdb D assignment of TRBD1 cannot be verified. This CDR3 spans 13 amino acids. Germline V gene data show CDR1 as SQVTM and CDR2 as ANQGSEA. The CDR3 is CSVVQGANTEAFF.

The chain couples TRBV12-3 or TRBV12-4 to TRBJ2-3; with no DNA, the TCRdb D assignment of TRBD1 cannot be verified. This CDR3 is 14 amino acids long. CDR3: CASSWAGKTDTQYF.

The rearrangement links TRBV5-5 to TRBJ2-1; lacking DNA, the TRBD2 call made by TCRdb goes unchecked. This CDR3 has 13 residues. Germline-derived CDR1 and CDR2 are SGHKS and YYEKEE (reference sequence). The chain's CDR3 is CASSFLLRGEQFF.

The chain joins TRBV4-1 to TRBJ2-7; TCRdb reports TRBD1, a call that lacks DNA to check it against. CDR3 size: 15 residues. Germline V CDR1 and CDR2: MGHRA, YSYEKL. The CDR3 sequence is CASSQGPRGAYEQYF.

The chain employs TRBV2 and TRBJ2-7; TCRdb proposes TRBD2, but this gene call is untestable without DNA. The CDR3 is 14 residues long. The V gene's germline CDR1 is SNHLY and CDR2 FYNNEI. This chain's CDR3 is CARLRAGGSYEQYF.

The chain carries TRBV4-2 and TRBJ2-1; the TCRdb call, TRBD1, lacks DNA for checking. CDR1 and CDR2 (germline): LGHNA, YNFKEQ. The CDR3 sequence is 16 residues long. This CDR3 reads CASSQTGGGVWGEQFF.

The chain links TRBV7-2 to TRBJ2-7; with no DNA, the TCRdb D assignment of TRBD1 cannot be verified. CDR1 is SGHTA, CDR2 FQGNSA, per germline. The CDR3 loop spans 14 amino acids. CDR3 sequence: CASSWAGEAYEQYF.

The chain links TRBV20-1 to TRBJ2-1; checking the TCRdb D call of TRBD2 is not possible without DNA. Germline V gene sequence: CDR1 DFQATT, CDR2 SNEGSKA (reference sequence). CDR3 length: 16 residues. The CDR3 region is CSAQDLAGVSYNEQFF.